This T cell receptor (beta chain) was found in a study of identical twins. TCRdb re-derived calls from the 5' RACE reads in MiXCR, one entry per CDR3 protein. The sample has 450,000 or so distinct CDR3 sequences, around 14% seen once; the top ten hold about 0.53%. The CDR3 consists of 14 residues. With V trimmed by 7 bases and J by 7 bases, 8 bases remained unmatched. Germline assignment: CDR1 MNHEY and CDR2 SVGEGT. As concerns this clonotype: The antigen is unknown.

Study observations and caveats: Alpha sequences out of frame and shared by twins had excess low generation probability. Beta out-of-frame twin sharing showed a weaker excess. Invariant MAIT and iNKT cells could partly confound zero-insertion analyses.

These data were likewise used in another study, on yellow fever vaccine responses in identical twins. That study reports: Reports say the vaccine T cell response in twins looked partly convergent and partly personalized.

This chain joins TRBV6-2 or TRBV6-3 and TRBJ2-1, with TRBD2 matching over 9 bases. This receptor was taken from a woman between 18 and 29 years old in good health. What was sequenced was CD4+ T cells sorted from blood. The CDR3 coding sequence is TGTGCCAGCAACGCCCTAGCGGGGCAAAATGAGCAGTTCTTC. This encodes CASNALAGQNEQFF.